Listed below are T cell receptor beta chains from one sample, sequenced in a study of control samples from healthy donors and cancer patients. Data came from immunoSEQ multiplex PCR; TCRdb stores just in-frame clones and leaves some out. The table lists 150,000 to 190,000 clones, 93% of them singletons. What was sequenced was blood. Source of these receptors: a man in his fifties or sixties in good health. The CDR3 runs from the conserved cysteine through the conserved F or W. A D gene is named only where the DNA matches it firmly. Expanded clones are given a class, and other clones once, few, many or no size at all.

CDR3aa: CASSQESRRERFF
CDR3nt: TGTGCCAGCAGCCAAGAAAGTCGGAGGGAGAGGTTCTTC
v_gene: TRBV4-2
j_gene: TRBJ2-1
d_gene: -
abundance: -

CDR3aa: CASSPGLAGAGELFF
CDR3nt: TGTGCCAGCAGCCCCGGACTAGCGGGAGCCGGGGAGCTGTTTTTT
v_gene: TRBV11-3
j_gene: TRBJ2-2
d_gene: TRBD2
abundance: -

CDR3aa: CASSQEGQLNQPQHF
CDR3nt: TGTGCCAGCAGCCAAGAAGGGCAGCTCAATCAGCCCCAGCATTTT
v_gene: TRBV4-2
j_gene: TRBJ1-5
d_gene: -
abundance: -

CDR3aa: CASSRRFRLNEQFF
CDR3nt: TGTGCCAGTAGCCGACGCTTCCGACTCAATGAGCAGTTCTTC
v_gene: TRBV19
j_gene: TRBJ2-1
d_gene: -
abundance: -

CDR3aa: CASSLSGGLVNEQYF
CDR3nt: TGTGCCAGCAGTTTATCAGGGGGATTAGTGAACGAGCAGTACTTC
v_gene: TRBV28
j_gene: TRBJ2-7
d_gene: TRBD1
abundance: -

CDR3aa: CASSWQGQVNNSPLHF
CDR3nt: TGTGCCAGCAGTTGGCAGGGACAGGTGAATAATTCACCCCTCCACTTT
v_gene: TRBV28
j_gene: TRBJ1-6
d_gene: TRBD1
abundance: -

CDR3aa: CAISGQGAGGELFF
CDR3nt: TGTGCCATCAGTGGACAGGGGGCTGGCGGGGAGCTGTTTTTT
v_gene: TRBV10-3
j_gene: TRBJ2-2
d_gene: TRBD1
abundance: -

CDR3aa: CASSPTPPRGNEQFF
CDR3nt: TGTGCCAGCAGCCCTACCCCTCCGAGGGGCAATGAGCAGTTCTTC
v_gene: TRBV5-5
j_gene: TRBJ2-1
d_gene: -
abundance: once

CDR3aa: CASRAGTGAPYEQYF
CDR3nt: TGTGCCAGCAGGGCCGGGACAGGGGCCCCCTACGAGCAGTACTTC
v_gene: TRBV2
j_gene: TRBJ2-7
d_gene: TRBD1
abundance: -

CDR3aa: CASSPGQGSGANVLTF
CDR3nt: TGTGCCAGCAGCCCAGGCCAGGGCTCTGGGGCCAACGTCCTGACTTTC
v_gene: TRBV7-2
j_gene: TRBJ2-6
d_gene: -
abundance: -

CDR3aa: CASSKGGDTEAFF
CDR3nt: TGTGCCAGCAGTAAGGGCGGAGACACTGAAGCTTTCTTT
v_gene: TRBV6-5
j_gene: TRBJ1-1
d_gene: -
abundance: -

CDR3aa: CASGLVPEQYF
CDR3nt: TGTGCTAGTGGTTTGGTCCCCGAGCAGTACTTC
v_gene: TRBV12-5
j_gene: TRBJ2-7
d_gene: -
abundance: -

CDR3aa: CASSQDQTSGSFNEQFF
CDR3nt: TGTGCCAGCAGCCAAGATCAAACTAGCGGGAGTTTCAATGAGCAGTTCTTC
v_gene: TRBV4-2
j_gene: TRBJ2-1
d_gene: TRBD2
abundance: -

CDR3aa: CASSPSGSEQYF
CDR3nt: TGTGCCAGCTCACCATCTGGGTCCGAGCAGTACTTC
v_gene: TRBV18
j_gene: TRBJ2-7
d_gene: -
abundance: once

CDR3aa: CAISLAGDQPQHF
CDR3nt: TGTGCCATCAGTTTGGCAGGAGATCAGCCCCAGCATTTT
v_gene: TRBV10-3
j_gene: TRBJ1-5
d_gene: -
abundance: few

CDR3aa: CASSYSPGQGIQPQHF
CDR3nt: TGTGCCAGCAGTTACTCTCCGGGACAGGGGATTCAGCCCCAGCATTTT
v_gene: TRBV6-6
j_gene: TRBJ1-5
d_gene: TRBD1
abundance: -

CDR3aa: CASTLGTVYNSPLHF
CDR3nt: TGTGCCAGCACGTTGGGGACGGTATATAATTCACCCCTCCACTTT
v_gene: TRBV27
j_gene: TRBJ1-6
d_gene: -
abundance: -

CDR3aa: CASSERETYEQYF
CDR3nt: TGTGCCAGCAGTGAACGGGAGACCTACGAGCAGTACTTC
v_gene: TRBV6-1
j_gene: TRBJ2-7
d_gene: -
abundance: -

CDR3aa: CASSHLGTSNYGYTF
CDR3nt: TGTGCCAGCAGCCACCTCGGAACAAGTAACTATGGCTACACCTTC
v_gene: TRBV3-1/TRBV3-2
j_gene: TRBJ1-2
d_gene: -
abundance: -

CDR3aa: CASSQDLRSGSRGEQFF
CDR3nt: TGTGCCAGCAGCCAAGATCTACGGAGCGGGAGCCGAGGTGAGCAGTTCTTC
v_gene: TRBV14
j_gene: TRBJ2-1
d_gene: TRBD2
abundance: -

CDR3aa: CASSLGVNEQFF
CDR3nt: TGCGCCAGCAGCTTGGGCGTAAATGAGCAGTTCTTC
v_gene: TRBV5-1
j_gene: TRBJ2-1
d_gene: -
abundance: -

CDR3aa: CASTEGAYEQYF
CDR3nt: TGTGCCAGCACCGAGGGAGCCTACGAGCAGTACTTC
v_gene: TRBV2
j_gene: TRBJ2-7
d_gene: -
abundance: -

CDR3aa: CASSAEWPNYNEQFF
CDR3nt: TGTGCCAGCAGCGCTGAGTGGCCGAACTACAATGAGCAGTTCTTC
v_gene: TRBV9
j_gene: TRBJ2-1
d_gene: -
abundance: -

CDR3aa: CASSLGDRVTGELFF
CDR3nt: TGCGCCAGCAGCTTGGGGGACAGGGTTACCGGGGAGCTGTTTTTT
v_gene: TRBV5-1
j_gene: TRBJ2-2
d_gene: TRBD1
abundance: once

CDR3aa: CASSVAGGAVWETQYF
CDR3nt: TGTGCCAGCAGCGTAGCGGGGGGCGCCGTGTGGGAGACCCAGTACTTC
v_gene: TRBV9
j_gene: TRBJ2-5
d_gene: -
abundance: -

CDR3aa: CASKTTGNNQPQHF
CDR3nt: TGTGCCAGCAAGACGACAGGGAATAATCAGCCCCAGCATTTT
v_gene: TRBV27
j_gene: TRBJ1-5
d_gene: TRBD1
abundance: -

CDR3aa: CASSPAGAAGTTGELFF
CDR3nt: TGCGCCAGCAGCCCTGCCGGGGCGGCGGGAACCACCGGGGAGCTGTTTTTT
v_gene: TRBV5-1
j_gene: TRBJ2-2
d_gene: -
abundance: -

CDR3aa: CASSLAGGPEGETQYF
CDR3nt: TGTGCCAGCAGCTTAGCGGGAGGGCCGGAAGGGGAGACCCAGTACTTC
v_gene: TRBV11-2
j_gene: TRBJ2-5
d_gene: TRBD2
abundance: -

CDR3aa: CASSSHRDSGQETQYF
CDR3nt: TGTGCCAGCAGCTCGCACAGGGATTCGGGGCAAGAGACCCAGTACTTC
v_gene: TRBV5-8
j_gene: TRBJ2-5
d_gene: -
abundance: -

CDR3aa: CASSLVTHEQYF
CDR3nt: TGTGCCAGCAGTTTAGTCACCCACGAGCAGTACTTC
v_gene: TRBV28
j_gene: TRBJ2-7
d_gene: -
abundance: -

CDR3aa: CASSEWRERDIEAFF
CDR3nt: TGTGCCAGCAGTGAATGGAGGGAGAGGGATATTGAAGCTTTCTTT
v_gene: TRBV2
j_gene: TRBJ1-1
d_gene: -
abundance: -

CDR3aa: CASSQRGVGEAFF
CDR3nt: TGTGCCAGCAGCCAGAGGGGGGTGGGTGAAGCTTTCTTT
v_gene: TRBV3-1/TRBV3-2
j_gene: TRBJ1-1
d_gene: -
abundance: -

CDR3aa: CASSPVGLGQNEQFF
CDR3nt: TGTGCCAGCAGCCCAGTGGGATTAGGGCAAAATGAGCAGTTCTTC
v_gene: TRBV7-9
j_gene: TRBJ2-1
d_gene: -
abundance: -

CDR3aa: CSVDGPNTEAFF
CDR3nt: TGCAGCGTTGATGGCCCCAACACTGAAGCTTTCTTT
v_gene: TRBV29-1
j_gene: TRBJ1-1
d_gene: -
abundance: -

CDR3aa: CASSLGWNQPQHF
CDR3nt: TGTGCCAGCAGCTTAGGGTGGAATCAGCCCCAGCATTTT
v_gene: TRBV13
j_gene: TRBJ1-5
d_gene: -
abundance: -

CDR3aa: CASSTKAQENTEAFF
CDR3nt: TGTGCCAGTAGTACAAAGGCACAGGAGAACACTGAAGCTTTCTTT
v_gene: TRBV19
j_gene: TRBJ1-1
d_gene: -
abundance: -

CDR3aa: CASRPTGFNQPQHF
CDR3nt: TGTGCCAGCAGACCTACAGGTTTCAATCAGCCCCAGCATTTT
v_gene: TRBV2
j_gene: TRBJ1-5
d_gene: -
abundance: few

CDR3aa: CASSELAGEVEQYF
CDR3nt: TGCGCCAGCAGTGAGCTTGCGGGAGAAGTCGAGCAGTACTTC
v_gene: TRBV10-1
j_gene: TRBJ2-7
d_gene: TRBD2
abundance: few

CDR3aa: CASSQEAQGRRGQYF
CDR3nt: TGTGCCAGCAGCCAAGAGGCACAGGGGAGAAGAGGGCAGTACTTC
v_gene: TRBV3-1/TRBV3-2
j_gene: TRBJ2-7
d_gene: TRBD1
abundance: -

CDR3aa: CASSGRTGNTEAFF
CDR3nt: TGTGCCAGCAGTGGCCGGACAGGGAACACTGAAGCTTTCTTT
v_gene: TRBV28
j_gene: TRBJ1-1
d_gene: TRBD1
abundance: -

CDR3aa: CASSLALRTEAFF
CDR3nt: TGTGCCAGCAGCTTAGCGTTAAGAACTGAAGCTTTCTTT
v_gene: TRBV7-9
j_gene: TRBJ1-1
d_gene: -
abundance: -

CDR3aa: CASKPGGSSGYTF
CDR3nt: TGTGCCAGCAAGCCAGGGGGCTCATCTGGCTACACCTTC
v_gene: TRBV6-5
j_gene: TRBJ1-2
d_gene: TRBD1
abundance: -

CDR3aa: CASSTRNTGELFF
CDR3nt: TGTGCCAGCTCAACTAGAAACACCGGGGAGCTGTTTTTT
v_gene: TRBV18
j_gene: TRBJ2-2
d_gene: -
abundance: once

CDR3aa: CSVRDSRRELFF
CDR3nt: TGCAGCGTCCGGGACAGCCGCAGGGAGCTGTTTTTT
v_gene: TRBV29-1
j_gene: TRBJ2-2
d_gene: TRBD1
abundance: -

CDR3aa: CASSPVLGEHNEQFF
CDR3nt: TGTGCCAGCTCACCCGTCTTGGGGGAGCACAATGAGCAGTTCTTC
v_gene: TRBV18
j_gene: TRBJ2-1
d_gene: -
abundance: -

CDR3aa: CASSFGQGYGYTF
CDR3nt: TGTGCCAGCAGCTTTGGACAGGGGTATGGCTACACCTTC
v_gene: TRBV28
j_gene: TRBJ1-2
d_gene: TRBD1
abundance: -

CDR3aa: CASSLYTGEETQYF
CDR3nt: TGTGCCAGCAGCTTGTACACAGGGGAAGAGACCCAGTACTTC
v_gene: TRBV5-6
j_gene: TRBJ2-5
d_gene: TRBD1
abundance: -

CDR3aa: CASSPSEGRSYEQYF
CDR3nt: TGTGCCAGCTCACCTAGTGAGGGCCGATCCTACGAGCAGTACTTC
v_gene: TRBV18
j_gene: TRBJ2-7
d_gene: -
abundance: -

CDR3aa: CASSEFFPTGRNNSPLHF
CDR3nt: TGTGCCAGCAGTGAATTTTTCCCTACGGGACGAAATAATTCACCCCTCCACTTT
v_gene: TRBV25-1
j_gene: TRBJ1-6
d_gene: -
abundance: -

CDR3aa: CASSPSVRALQNTEAFF
CDR3nt: TGTGCCAGCAGCCCTTCCGTAAGGGCGTTGCAGAACACTGAAGCTTTCTTT
v_gene: TRBV3-1/TRBV3-2
j_gene: TRBJ1-1
d_gene: -
abundance: -